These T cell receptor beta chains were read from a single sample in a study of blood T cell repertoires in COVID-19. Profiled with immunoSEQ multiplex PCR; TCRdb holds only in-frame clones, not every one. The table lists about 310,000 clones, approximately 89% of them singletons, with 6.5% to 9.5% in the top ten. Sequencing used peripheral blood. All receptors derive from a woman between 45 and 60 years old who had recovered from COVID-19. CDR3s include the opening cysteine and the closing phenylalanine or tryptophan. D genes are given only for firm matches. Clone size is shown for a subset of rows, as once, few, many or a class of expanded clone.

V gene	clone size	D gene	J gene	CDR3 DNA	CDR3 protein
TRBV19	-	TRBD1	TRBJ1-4	TGTGCCAGTAGGGTACAGGGGAGTCAAGAAAAACTGTTTTTT	CASRVQGSQEKLFF
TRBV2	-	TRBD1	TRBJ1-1	TGTGCCAGCATCCGGGGGGGGACAGGGTTTGCGAACACTGAAGCTTTCTTT	CASIRGGTGFANTEAFF
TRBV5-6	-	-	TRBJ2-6	TGTGCCAGCAGCAGGGGACTTAGCTGGGCCAACGTCCTGACTTTC	CASSRGLSWANVLTF
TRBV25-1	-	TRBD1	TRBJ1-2	TGTGCCAGCAGTGACTCGGACAGGAACTATGGCTACACCTTC	CASSDSDRNYGYTF
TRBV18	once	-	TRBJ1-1	TGTGCCAGCTCGGGGCTGGGGAACACTGAAGCTTTCTTT	CASSGLGNTEAFF
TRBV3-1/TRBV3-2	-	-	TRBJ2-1	TGTGCCAGCAGCGACTGGACAGACACCTACAATGAGCAGTTCTTC	CASSDWTDTYNEQFF
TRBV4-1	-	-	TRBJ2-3	TGCGCCAGCAGCCATTGGACAGAGGAAGATACGCAGTATTTT	CASSHWTEEDTQYF
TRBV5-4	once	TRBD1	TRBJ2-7	TGTGCCAGCAGCCGCACCGGGACAGTCTACGAGCAGTACTTC	CASSRTGTVYEQYF
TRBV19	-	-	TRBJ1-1	TGTGCCAGTAGTATAGGAAACGGGGGGACTGAAGCTTTCTTT	CASSIGNGGTEAFF
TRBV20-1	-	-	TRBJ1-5	TGCAGTGCAAGTTTCGGTGCGTATAGCAATCAGCCCCAGCATTTT	CSASFGAYSNQPQHF
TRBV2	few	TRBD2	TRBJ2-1	TGTGCCAGCAGTGAAGCGCTGACTAGCAACAATGAGCAGTTCTTC	CASSEALTSNNEQFF
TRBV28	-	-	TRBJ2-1	TGTGCCAGCAGTTTTTTAGGCGGCGCCTTCCTCTACAATGAGCAGTTCTTC	CASSFLGGAFLYNEQFF
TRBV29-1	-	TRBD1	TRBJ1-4	TGCAGCGTTGTTATTGCCAGGGGGAATGAAAAACTGTTTTTT	CSVVIARGNEKLFF
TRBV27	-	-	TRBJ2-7	TGTGCCAGCAGTGATGTGGGGAGCTCCTACGAGCAGTACTTC	CASSDVGSSYEQYF
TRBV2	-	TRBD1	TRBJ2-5	TGTGCCAGCAGTCAAGACAGGGTATTCGGTGAGACCCAGTACTTC	CASSQDRVFGETQYF
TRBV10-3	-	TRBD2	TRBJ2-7	TGTGCCATCAGTGAGTCGATTCGGGGGGGCCGGGACGAGCAGTACTTC	CAISESIRGGRDEQYF
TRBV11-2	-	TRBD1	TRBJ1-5	TGTGCCAGCAGCCAATCGACAGGGGGCTTCGGTGGCAATCAGCCCCAGCATTTT	CASSQSTGGFGGNQPQHF
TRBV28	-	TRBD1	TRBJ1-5	TGTGCCAGCAGTTTGGACAGGGGGCCAAGCAATCAGCCCCAGCATTTT	CASSLDRGPSNQPQHF
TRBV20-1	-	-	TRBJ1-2	TGCAGTGCTAGTAAAGGGGTAACTTTGGGCTATGGCTACACCTTC	CSASKGVTLGYGYTF
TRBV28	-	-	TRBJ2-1	TGTGCCAGCAGTTTAGGTCTAAACAATGAGCAGTTCTTC	CASSLGLNNEQFF
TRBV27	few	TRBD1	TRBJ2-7	TGTGCCAGCAGTTTATCTCACAAACCGGGACAGGCTTCCTCCTACGAGCAGTACTTC	CASSLSHKPGQASSYEQYF
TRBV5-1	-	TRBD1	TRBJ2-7	TGCGCCAGCAGCTCGAGGACAGGCGGCGACGAGCAGTACTTC	CASSSRTGGDEQYF
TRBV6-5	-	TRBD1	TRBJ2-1	TGTGCCAGCACGGACAGGAACAATGAGCAGTTCTTC	CASTDRNNEQFF
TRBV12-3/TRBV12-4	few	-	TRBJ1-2	TGTGCCAGCAGGGGAGCCCCCCAGGGCTACACCTTC	CASRGAPQGYTF